The sequence of this TCR beta chain was determined in a study of T-cell memory formation after mild COVID-19. Each CDR3 protein gets one entry after TCRdb re-called the 5' RACE reads with MiXCR. The sample holds hundreds of thousands of distinct CDR3 sequences, roughly 22% seen once. Germline trimming cut 4 bases from V and 0 bases from J; bases unmatched to any gene: 3. The germline CDR1 and CDR2 sequences are SGHDT and YYEEEE. This CDR3 spans 14 amino acids. The sample comprised PBMCs or a T cell subset sorted from them (not recorded which). The sequence was collected from an adult woman who had mild COVID-19 (a few samples of this study predate the infection). Cell type and time point are not known. The chain joins TRBV5-6 to TRBJ2-5, with 7 bases fitting TRBD1. The CDR3 sequence is CASSRGQHQETQYF. The CDR3 nucleotides read TGTGCCAGCAGCCGGGGACAGCACCAAGAGACCCAGTACTTC.